These T cell receptor beta chains were read from a single sample in a study of beta chain features in type 1 diabetes. Assay: immunoSEQ multiplex PCR; the TCRdb copy retains only in-frame clones and omits some. Among 160,000 or so clones, 7.5% to 10% were seen once, and the ten largest hold 2% to 3%. Sequencing input: central memory CD4+ T cells from blood. The source is a woman aged 18-29 years in good health. Each CDR3 is given with its conserved first and last residue. A D gene is named only where the DNA matches it firmly. The listing skips clone size in some rows; elsewhere it reads once, few, many or a size class.

clone size	V gene	D gene	J gene	CDR3 protein	CDR3 DNA
NA	TRBV5-1	TRBD1	TRBJ1-6	CASSLGHTTGGSPLHF	TGCGCCAGCAGCTTGGGCCATACGACAGGGGGTTCACCCCTCCACTTT
NA	TRBV4-2	TRBD2	TRBJ2-3	CASSQVRQRGGTDTQYF	TGTGCCAGCAGCCAAGTGAGGCAGCGGGGGGGCACAGATACGCAGTATTTT
NA	TRBV30	TRBD2	TRBJ2-1	CAWSSQGLPFDEQFF	TGTGCCTGGAGTTCGCAGGGACTACCCTTCGATGAGCAGTTCTTC
NA	TRBV30	TRBD1	TRBJ1-2	CAWSVQGAGGYTF	TGTGCCTGGAGCGTCCAGGGGGCAGGGGGCTACACCTTC
NA	TRBV6-6	NA	TRBJ2-1	CASSSGSSSYNEQFF	TGTGCCAGCAGTTCGGGTTCGAGCTCCTACAATGAGCAGTTCTTC
few	TRBV2	TRBD1	TRBJ1-5	CASTRGTGAWGNQPQHF	TGTGCCAGCACCCGGGGGACAGGGGCATGGGGCAATCAGCCCCAGCATTTT
NA	TRBV29-1	TRBD1	TRBJ1-1	CSVIQGYTEAFF	TGCAGCGTTATACAGGGGTACACTGAAGCTTTCTTT
NA	TRBV18	TRBD1	TRBJ1-5	CASSADRGNQPQHF	TGTGCCAGCTCAGCCGACAGGGGCAATCAGCCCCAGCATTTT
NA	TRBV6-6	TRBD1	TRBJ2-4	CASSSTGDIQYF	TGTGCCAGCAGTTCGACAGGGGACATTCAGTACTTC
few	TRBV5-6	NA	TRBJ2-1	CASSYQAPEQFF	TGTGCCAGCAGTTACCAGGCTCCTGAGCAGTTCTTC
NA	TRBV2	NA	TRBJ2-2	CASSPRTGYTGELFF	TGTGCCAGCAGCCCTCGAACAGGTTACACCGGGGAGCTGTTTTTT
NA	TRBV6-6	NA	TRBJ2-7	CASSSPGSSEQYF	TGTGCCAGCAGTTCCCCTGGGAGCTCCGAGCAGTACTTC
NA	TRBV7-2	NA	TRBJ2-7	CASSFSGSYEQYF	TGTGCCAGCAGCTTTTCGGGGAGCTACGAGCAGTACTTC
NA	TRBV5-1	NA	TRBJ2-1	CASSSPGDPGQFF	TGCGCCAGCAGCTCCCCGGGGGACCCCGGGCAGTTCTTC
many	TRBV6-1	NA	TRBJ2-1	CASSDRGESRNEQFF	TGTGCCAGCAGTGACAGGGGAGAAAGTCGGAATGAGCAGTTCTTC
few	TRBV6-6	NA	TRBJ1-5	CASSHGRGGSNQPQHF	TGTGCCAGCAGCCACGGGCGGGGCGGGAGCAATCAGCCCCAGCATTTT
few	TRBV18	TRBD1	TRBJ2-1	CASSPLMVDRAYNEQFF	TGTGCCAGCTCACCACTCATGGTGGACAGGGCATACAATGAGCAGTTCTTC
NA	TRBV5-1	NA	TRBJ1-1	CASSHKARGVEAFF	TGCGCCAGCAGCCATAAAGCCCGGGGGGTTGAAGCTTTCTTT
NA	TRBV5-1	TRBD1	TRBJ2-5	CASRQGQETQYF	TGCGCCAGCAGACAGGGGCAAGAGACCCAGTACTTC
NA	TRBV7-8	NA	TRBJ2-7	CASSDRTWDSYEQYF	TGTGCCAGCAGCGACCGGACATGGGACTCCTACGAGCAGTACTTC
few	TRBV11-2	TRBD2	TRBJ2-5	CASSLSGVVETQYF	TGTGCCAGCAGCCTTAGCGGGGTTGTAGAGACCCAGTACTTC
NA	TRBV6-5	NA	TRBJ1-2	CASSYQGPGRGYTF	TGTGCCAGCAGTTATCAGGGGCCCGGGCGGGGCTACACCTTC
NA	TRBV15	NA	TRBJ1-2	CATSRLQGAYGYTF	TGTGCCACCAGCAGATTACAGGGTGCCTATGGCTACACCTTC
few	TRBV7-9	NA	TRBJ1-2	CASSLVQGNYGYTF	TGTGCCAGCAGCTTAGTCCAGGGTAACTATGGCTACACCTTC
few	TRBV7-2	NA	TRBJ1-5	CASSLDEGNQPQHF	TGTGCCAGCAGCTTGGACGAGGGTAATCAGCCCCAGCATTTT
NA	TRBV11-2	TRBD2	TRBJ2-7	CASSKGAVGGYEQYF	TGTGCCAGCAGCAAAGGGGCGGTGGGGGGGTACGAGCAGTACTTC
NA	TRBV18	NA	TRBJ2-5	CASSPYSQGGETQYF	TGTGCCAGCTCACCTTACTCCCAAGGGGGAGAGACCCAGTACTTC
NA	TRBV18	TRBD2	TRBJ2-7	CASSRAGGSGYEQYF	TGTGCCAGCTCACGGGCCGGGGGTAGCGGGTACGAGCAGTACTTC
few	TRBV18	NA	TRBJ1-1	CASSRTNGNTEAFF	TGTGCCAGCTCACGCACTAACGGGAACACTGAAGCTTTCTTT
few	TRBV10-3	TRBD2	TRBJ2-7	CAISESSGRATF	TGTGCCATCAGTGAGTCAAGCGGGAGGGCCACCTTC
few	TRBV7-3	TRBD1	TRBJ1-1	CASSLLDRARTEAFF	TGTGCCAGCAGCCTGTTGGACAGGGCGAGGACTGAAGCTTTCTTT
NA	TRBV5-1	NA	TRBJ2-1	CASSLQGYNEQFF	TGCGCCAGCAGCTTACAGGGTTACAATGAGCAGTTCTTC
few	TRBV5-1	TRBD1	TRBJ2-3	CASTKGGQGTDTQYF	TGCGCCAGCACTAAAGGGGGACAGGGCACAGATACGCAGTATTTT
few	TRBV11-2	NA	TRBJ2-1	CASSLFGNEQFF	TGTGCCAGCAGCTTATTCGGCAATGAGCAGTTCTTC
NA	TRBV5-1	NA	TRBJ1-4	CASRGGNEKLFF	TGCGCCAGCCGGGGAGGGAATGAAAAACTGTTTTTT
few	TRBV5-1	NA	TRBJ2-3	CASSPSGRTSTDTQYF	TGCGCCAGCAGCCCAAGTGGGAGGACTAGCACAGATACGCAGTATTTT
NA	TRBV30	NA	TRBJ1-2	CAWSQGRGDYGYTF	TGTGCCTGGTCACAGGGCCGGGGGGACTATGGCTACACCTTC
few	TRBV9	TRBD2	TRBJ2-2	CASSVGLGTSLTGELFF	TGTGCCAGCAGCGTTGGCCTCGGGACTAGCCTCACCGGGGAGCTGTTTTTT